What follows are 2 T cell receptor beta chains derived from one specimen sequenced in a study of CD8 T cells in ankylosing spondylitis. One entry per CDR3 protein, called by TCRdb with MiXCR from the 5' RACE reads. The sample holds 200,000 to 250,000 distinct CDR3 sequences; over 9.5% are singletons and the top ten take approximately 20%. The sequenced material came from blood, either unsorted or a sorted T cell fraction (not recorded which). Every receptor here comes from a male donor with ankylosing spondylitis or in good health (not recorded which).

This clonotype came up many times. The V call is TRBV5-1, the J call TRBJ1-2; D uncertain. The CDR3 covers 14 residues. V dropped 0 bases and J dropped 8 bases, with 14 bases sitting between them. The germline V gene encodes CDR1 SGHRS and CDR2 YFSETQ. The CDR3: CASSLDPGSKGYTF. In nucleotides, the CDR3 is TGCGCCAGCAGCTTGGATCCGGGGTCCAAAGGCTACACCTTC. Variable domain in full (rest from reference TRBV5-1 and TRBJ1-2): KAGVTQTPRYLIKTRGQQVTLSCSPISGHRSVSWYQQTPGQGLQFLFEYFSETQRNKGNFPGRFSGRQFSNSRSEMNVSTLELGDSALYLCASSLDPGSKGYTFGSGTRLTVV.

In its sample, this clonotype was seen many times. The rearrangement joins TRBV12-3 or TRBV12-4 to TRBJ2-7; tentatively, D is TRBD2 (5 bases). The CDR3 contains 15 residues. Deletions cut 0 bases from V and 3 bases from J, with 12 bases between. For the CDR3, the DNA is TGTGCCAGCAGTTTAGCGCCGAGGGTGCACTACGAGCAGTACTTC. Encoded protein: CASSLAPRVHYEQYF.